This T cell receptor beta chain was profiled in a study of blood T cell repertoires in COVID-19. The data were produced by immunoSEQ multiplex PCR, yet TCRdb's version contains in-frame clones alone and is incomplete. This table holds about 160,000 clones, around 84% found once. Trimming cost V 1 base and J 0 bases; bases outside gene matches: 11. The CDR3 runs to 18 residues. Per the germline V gene, CDR1 is SGHRS and CDR2 is YFSETQ. What was sequenced was peripheral blood. The sequence was collected from a human donor with acute or convalescent COVID-19. The donor label of this sample is uncertain. The chain is built from TRBV5-1 and TRBJ1-2; 8 bases line up with TRBD1. CDR3 bases: TGCGCCAGCAGCTTGTTTAACACCGGGACAGGACCTAACTATGGCTACACCTTC. Protein sequence: CASSLFNTGTGPNYGYTF.